The entry that follows covers one T cell receptor (beta chain) sequence. Trimming cost V 6 bases and J 7 bases; bases outside gene matches: 8. The germline CDR1 and CDR2 sequences are SNHLY and FYNNEI. This CDR3 spans 14 amino acids. Profiled with immunoSEQ multiplex PCR; TCRdb holds only in-frame clones, not every one. The sample gives around 250,000 clones, about 88% of which show up once; 6.6% is in the top ten. Study members were between about 18 and 95 years old and lived in over 20 US regions. Clinical history reported by participants formed the basis on which cohorts were assigned. The data were taken from a study of blood T cell repertoires in COVID-19. Study overall: The samples span acute and convalescent COVID-19 from the United States, Italy and Spain. T cells, B-cell-depleted T cells, or PBMCs supplied cDNA or gDNA.

The receptor's source is a woman aged 50 to 60 who had been exposed to COVID-19. Material for sequencing was PBMCs or T cells enriched from blood (not recorded which). V gene TRBV2 combines with J gene TRBJ2-2, with 7 bases fitting TRBD1. The CDR3 spells CASSADRQGGELFF. The CDR3 DNA is TGTGCCAGCAGCGCGGACAGGCAAGGCGGGGAGCTGTTTTTT.